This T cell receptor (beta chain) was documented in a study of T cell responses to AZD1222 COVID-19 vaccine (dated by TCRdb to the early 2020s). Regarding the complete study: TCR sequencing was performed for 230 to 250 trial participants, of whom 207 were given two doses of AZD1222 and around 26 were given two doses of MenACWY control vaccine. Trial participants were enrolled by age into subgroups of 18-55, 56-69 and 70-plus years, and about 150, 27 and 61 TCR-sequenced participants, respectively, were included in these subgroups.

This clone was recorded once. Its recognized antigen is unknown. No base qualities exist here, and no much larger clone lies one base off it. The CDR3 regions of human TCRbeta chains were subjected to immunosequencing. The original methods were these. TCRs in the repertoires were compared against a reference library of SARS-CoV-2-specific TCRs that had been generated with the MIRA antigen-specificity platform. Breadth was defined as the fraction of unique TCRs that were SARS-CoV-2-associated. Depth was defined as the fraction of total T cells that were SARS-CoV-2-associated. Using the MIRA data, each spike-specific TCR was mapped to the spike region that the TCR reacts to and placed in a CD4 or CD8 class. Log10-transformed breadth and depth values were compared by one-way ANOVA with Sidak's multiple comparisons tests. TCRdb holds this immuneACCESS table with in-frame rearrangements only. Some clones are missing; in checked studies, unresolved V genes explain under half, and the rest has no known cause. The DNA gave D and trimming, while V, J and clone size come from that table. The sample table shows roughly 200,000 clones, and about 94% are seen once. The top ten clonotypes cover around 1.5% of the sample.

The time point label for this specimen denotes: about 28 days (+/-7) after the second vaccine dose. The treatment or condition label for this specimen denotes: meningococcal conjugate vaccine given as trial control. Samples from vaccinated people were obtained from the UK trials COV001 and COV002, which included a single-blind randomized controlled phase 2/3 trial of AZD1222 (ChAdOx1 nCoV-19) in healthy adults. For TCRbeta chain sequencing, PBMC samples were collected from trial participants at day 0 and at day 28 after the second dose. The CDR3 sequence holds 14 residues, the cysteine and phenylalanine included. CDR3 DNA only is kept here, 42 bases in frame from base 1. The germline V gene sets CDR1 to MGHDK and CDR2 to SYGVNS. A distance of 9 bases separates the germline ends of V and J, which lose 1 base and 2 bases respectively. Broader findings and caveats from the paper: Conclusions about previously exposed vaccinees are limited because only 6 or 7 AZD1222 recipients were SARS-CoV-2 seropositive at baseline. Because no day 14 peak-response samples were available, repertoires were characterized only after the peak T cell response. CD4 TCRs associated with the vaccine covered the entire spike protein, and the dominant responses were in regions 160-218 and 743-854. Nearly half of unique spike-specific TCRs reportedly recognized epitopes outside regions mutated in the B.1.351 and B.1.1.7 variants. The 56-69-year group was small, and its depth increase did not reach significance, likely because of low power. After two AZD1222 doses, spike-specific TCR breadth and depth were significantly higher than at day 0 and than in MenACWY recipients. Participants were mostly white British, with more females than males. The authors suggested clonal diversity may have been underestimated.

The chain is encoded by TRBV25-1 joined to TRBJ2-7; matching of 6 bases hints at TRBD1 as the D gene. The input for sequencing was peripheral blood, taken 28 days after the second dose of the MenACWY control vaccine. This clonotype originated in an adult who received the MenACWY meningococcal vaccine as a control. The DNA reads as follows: TGTGCCAGCAGTGAATGGACAGAGACCTACGAGCAGTACTTC. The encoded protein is CASSEWTETYEQYF.